The 31 T cell receptor beta chains below were found in one sample sequenced in a study of blood T cells in healthy people across ages. A second PCR of roughly 7 to 11 cycles used a sample-barcoded 5' primer and a J-beta primer mix. TCRdb reanalysed the 5' RACE reads using MiXCR and keeps one entry per CDR3 protein. This table has almost 800,000 distinct CDR3 sequences, 58% appearing once. The sequenced sample consisted of blood. The receptors were gathered from a man aged 30 to 45 in good health.

The chain uses TRBV11-2 and TRBJ1-1; D is undetermined. CDR1 is SGHAT and CDR2 is FQNNGV in the germline V gene. V was cut by 7 bases and J by 0 bases, with 24 bases left in between. This CDR3 is built from 18 residues. The CDR3 loop reads CASIDGWRPVGLNTEAFF. The DNA of the CDR3 is TGTGCCAGCATCGACGGGTGGCGTCCGGTCGGGCTGAACACTGAAGCTTTCTTT.

The rearrangement uses TRBV20-1 and TRBJ2-3; the D is unclear. This CDR3 comprises 15 residues. Trimming pared 0 bases from V and 2 bases from J, leaving 12 bases between. CDR1 is DFQATT and CDR2 is SNEGSKA in the germline V gene (reference sequence). The CDR3 DNA follows: TGCAGTGCTAGAGATTGGGCAGAAGACACAGATACGCAGTATTTT. It translates to CSARDWAEDTDTQYF.

The chain employs TRBV6-2 or TRBV6-3 and TRBJ1-1, with a possible D match to TRBD1 (6 bases). The ends were cut back, 2 bases at V and 5 bases at J, with 12 bases in the middle. The germline V gene encodes CDR1 MNHEY and CDR2 SVGEGT. The CDR3 runs 14 residues. The CDR3 DNA follows: TGTGCCAGCAGTTACGGGACATACGGGACTGAAGCTTTCTTT. This encodes CASSYGTYGTEAFF.

The CDR3 loop reads CASSPSYSGVNSPLHF. DNA of the CDR3: TGTGCCAGCAGCCCCTCGTACTCGGGGGTTAATTCACCCCTCCACTTT. The J gene is TRBJ1-6, the V gene TRBV7-2; D possibly corresponds to TRBD1 (5 bases). V was trimmed by 5 bases and J by 6 bases, leaving 17 bases between them. CDR1 and CDR2 (germline): SGHTA, FQGNSA. There are 16 residues in the CDR3.

This clonotype was counted only a few times. This chain links TRBV29-1 with TRBJ1-1; D might be TRBD1 (5 bases). This CDR3 spans 14 amino acids. Trimming left V 7 bases short and J 4 bases short, with 19 bases between. Germline V gene lookup returns CDR1 SQVTM and CDR2 ANQGSEA. The CDR3 coding sequence is TGCAGCGCCCGTGGGAGGATTGGGGGCACTGAAGCTTTCTTT. Translating gives CSARGRIGGTEAFF.

The chain joins TRBV30 to TRBJ1-1; 7 nucleotides align to TRBD1. CDR1 is GTSNPN, CDR2 SVGIG, per germline (reference sequence). This CDR3 contains 12 residues. The J segment lost 10 bases and the V segment lost 4 bases, leaving 9 bases of the junction unmatched. The CDR3 DNA follows: TGTGCCTGGATTGGAGGGGGCCAGGGAGCTTTCTTT. Protein sequence: CAWIGGGQGAFF.

CDR3 region: CASTPNFYEQYF. In nucleotides, the CDR3 is TGTGCCAGCACCCCCAATTTCTACGAGCAGTACTTC. The V call is TRBV6-1, the J call TRBJ2-4; D call uncertain. Near its end, the DNA agrees better with TRBJ2-7, so the J call may be wrong. The CDR3 runs 12 residues. Germline V gene data show CDR1 as MNHNS and CDR2 as SASEGT.

This clonotype was detected only a few times. This chain uses TRBV10-3 with TRBJ2-5, with TRBD2 matching over 8 bases. This CDR3 contains 15 residues. V lost 6 bases to trimming and J lost 4 bases; unmatched junction nucleotides: 10. Germline CDR1 and CDR2: ENHRY and SYGVKD. Here the CDR3 reads CAIRAAIAGIETQYF. DNA for the CDR3: TGTGCCATCAGGGCCGCAATAGCGGGGATAGAGACCCAGTACTTC.

The rearrangement links TRBV12-5 to TRBJ2-3, with D perhaps matching TRBD2 (6 bases). Germline loops: CDR1 LGHNT, CDR2 FRNRAP. The CDR3 contains 17 residues. With 0 bases removed from V and 5 bases from J, the gap between germline ends came to 18 bases. CDR3 region: CASGLVDRSGAIDTQYF. The DNA of the CDR3 is TGTGCTAGTGGTTTGGTAGATCGTTCGGGAGCTATAGATACGCAGTATTTT. The complete variable domain, with remaining parts taken from reference TRBV12-5 and TRBJ2-3, reads DARVTQTPRHKVTEMGQEVTMRCQPILGHNTVFWYRQTMMQGLELLAYFRNRAPLDDSGMPKDRFSAEMPDATLATLKIQPSEPRDSAVYFCASGLVDRSGAIDTQYFGPGTRLTVL.

This chain joins TRBV10-3 and TRBJ2-5; no firm D call. This CDR3 spans 11 amino acids. V lost 6 bases, J lost 3 bases, and 5 bases lay in between. Germline assignment: CDR1 ENHRY and CDR2 SYGVKD. The CDR3: CAIRAEETQYF. In DNA form, the CDR3 reads TGTGCCATCAGGGCCGAAGAGACCCAGTACTTC.

The chain joins TRBV29-1 to TRBJ2-2, with D maybe TRBD2 (6 bases). V was shortened by 1 base and J by 6 bases, with 6 bases between the two germline ends. From germline, CDR1 is SQVTM and CDR2 ANQGSEA. The CDR3 loop spans 12 amino acids. The CDR3, as DNA: TGCAGCGTTGAAGGGAGGGCCGGGGAGCTGTTTTTT. Residues: CSVEGRAGELFF.

V is TRBV7-9 and J is TRBJ2-2; the D is unclear. The V end lost 8 bases, the J end lost 2 bases, and 12 bases lay between the germline ends. Germline CDR1 and CDR2: SEHNR and FQNEAQ (reference sequence). The CDR3 consists of 14 residues. The CDR3 here is CASGTWGNTGELFF. The CDR3 DNA sequence: TGTGCCAGCGGAACCTGGGGAAACACCGGGGAGCTGTTTTTT. Full variable domain (missing parts from reference TRBV7-9 and TRBJ2-2): DTGVSQNPRHKITKRGQNVTFRCDPISEHNRLYWYRQTLGQGPEFLTYFQNEAQLEKSRLLSDRFSAERPKGSFSTLEIQRTEQGDSAMYLCASGTWGNTGELFFGEGSRLTVL.

This clonotype was seen repeatedly, ten times or more. V gene TRBV29-1 combines with J gene TRBJ2-1; perhaps TRBD2 as D (6 bases). V shed 0 bases and J shed 15 bases, with 15 bases lying between them. The CDR3 is 12 residues long. The germline CDR1 and CDR2 sequences are SQVTM and ANQGSEA. CDR3 bases: TGCAGCGTTGAAGATCTCGCGGGACTGGGGTTCTTC. Amino acids: CSVEDLAGLGFF.

The rearrangement joins TRBV12-3 or TRBV12-4 to TRBJ2-3, with D hard to call. This CDR3 spans 14 amino acids. Trimming stripped 3 bases from V and 2 bases from J, with 9 bases between. The CDR3 here is CASSFAEYTDTQYF. The CDR3 DNA reads as TGTGCCAGCAGTTTTGCGGAATACACAGATACGCAGTATTTT.

The gene calls are TRBV19 and TRBJ2-1; tentatively, D is TRBD1 (6 bases). V was trimmed by 10 bases and J by 0 bases, leaving 16 bases between them. Germline V gene sequence: CDR1 LNHDA, CDR2 SQIVND (reference sequence). The CDR3 has 15 amino acids. The CDR3 loop is CATQVGQSSYNEQFF. The CDR3 DNA reads TGTGCCACCCAGGTCGGACAGAGCTCCTACAATGAGCAGTTCTTC.

The rearrangement joins TRBV6-6 to TRBJ1-1; D gene uncertain. Germline loops: CDR1 MNHNY, CDR2 SVGAGI (reference sequence). This CDR3 is 13 amino acids long. The V gene lost 8 bases and the J gene lost 3 bases, with 13 bases spanning the gap. The CDR3 here is CASQRKEDTEAFF. The CDR3 DNA follows: TGTGCCAGCCAACGGAAGGAAGACACTGAAGCTTTCTTT.

As regards this clonotype: An end of the junction does not agree with germline; a read error may underlie this. The CDR3 protein is CASSTPYTGELFF. The CDR3 region has the DNA TGTGCTAGCAGCACCCCCTACACCGGGGAGCTGTTTTTT. The V and J genes are TRBV7-3 and TRBJ2-2; unclear D gene. The CDR3 runs 13 residues. CDR1 is SGHTA, CDR2 FQGTGA, per germline.

This clonotype was seen only a few times. The chain uses TRBV29-1 and TRBJ2-7, with 8 bases that match TRBD1. Germline V gives CDR1 SQVTM, CDR2 ANQGSEA. Losses at the gene ends were 1 base for V and 2 bases for J; bases not matched to a gene: 10. This CDR3 is built from 16 residues. CDR3 loop: CSVEVRAQGVPYEQYF. DNA for the CDR3: TGCAGCGTTGAAGTCCGTGCACAGGGGGTCCCCTACGAGCAGTACTTC.

The chain carries TRBV7-3 and TRBJ2-1, with TRBD2 matching 7 bases. Germline V gene sequence: CDR1 SGHTA, CDR2 FQGTGA. V lost 5 bases to trimming and J lost 0 bases; unmatched junction nucleotides: 4. This CDR3 spans 15 amino acids. In nucleotides, the CDR3 is TGTGCCAGCAGCCAGCTAGCGGACTCCTACAATGAGCAGTTCTTC. Translated: CASSQLADSYNEQFF.

The chain employs TRBV12-3 or TRBV12-4 and TRBJ2-1, with TRBD2 matching over 11 bases. This CDR3 region has 17 residues. Trimming at V came to 8 bases and at J to 7 bases, leaving 16 bases not matched to a gene. As DNA, the CDR3 is TGTGCCAGCGGGACCCAAATAGCGGGAGGGATTTGGAATGAGCAGTTCTTC. Encoded protein: CASGTQIAGGIWNEQFF.

This chain joins TRBV7-3 and TRBJ2-6; D is unclear. The CDR3 is made up of 15 amino acids. The germline gives CDR1 SGHTA, CDR2 FQGTGA. V gave up 4 bases and J gave up 1 base, with 8 bases separating them. The CDR3 protein is CASSSDPSGANVLTF. CDR3 sequence (DNA): TGTGCCAGCAGCTCTGACCCTTCTGGGGCCAACGTCCTGACTTTC.

The chain uses TRBV20-1 and TRBJ2-7; D possibly uses TRBD1 or TRBD2 (5 bases each). The V end lost 0 bases, the J end lost 7 bases, and 22 bases lay between the germline ends. Germline CDR1 and CDR2: DFQATT and SNEGSKA (reference sequence). The CDR3 loop spans 16 amino acids. CDR3 coding DNA: TGCAGTGCTAGAGATTTAGGGGACGGAGGATACAATGAGCAGTACTTC. Translated: CSARDLGDGGYNEQYF.

This clonotype was detected only a few times. The V gene is TRBV7-2, the J gene TRBJ2-7; 7 bases are shared with TRBD1. In germline, CDR1 is SGHTA, CDR2 FQGNSA. This CDR3 has 14 residues. V shed 5 bases and J 0 bases; nucleotides not matched to a gene: 4. The CDR3 reads CASSRRDSSYEQYF. DNA of the CDR3: TGTGCCAGCAGCCGCCGGGACAGCTCCTACGAGCAGTACTTC.

Only a few counts were recorded for this clonotype. The chain uses TRBV5-1 and TRBJ2-4; 7 bases are a match to TRBD2. The trim removed 0 bases at V and 13 bases at J, leaving 10 bases unmatched. The V gene's germline CDR1 is SGHRS and CDR2 YFSETQ. The CDR3 runs to 14 residues. CDR3: CASSLDSWAGEQYF. In DNA, the CDR3 is TGCGCCAGCAGCTTGGATAGCTGGGCGGGGGAGCAGTACTTC. The full variable domain, completed using reference TRBV5-1 and TRBJ2-4, is KAGVTQTPRYLIKTRGQQVTLSCSPISGHRSVSWYQQTPGQGLQFLFEYFSETQRNKGNFPGRFSGRQFSNSRSEMNVSTLELGDSALYLCASSLDSWAGEQYFGAGTRLSVL.

The chain recombines TRBV2 with TRBJ2-1; D gene unclear. Trimming removed 1 base at V and 0 bases at J, with 7 bases between. The V gene's germline CDR1 is SNHLY and CDR2 FYNNEI. The CDR3 covers 15 residues. In DNA form, the CDR3 reads TGTGCCAGCAGTGAAGTGGGCAACTCCTACAATGAGCAGTTCTTC. This sequence encodes CASSEVGNSYNEQFF.

The rearrangement joins TRBV11-2 to TRBJ2-4; D is uncertain. Per the germline V gene, CDR1 is SGHAT and CDR2 is FQNNGV. The CDR3 contains 14 residues. V gave up 5 bases and J gave up 1 base, with 9 bases separating them. The CDR3: CASSLMGAKNIQYF. CDR3 nucleotides: TGTGCCAGCAGCCTAATGGGGGCCAAAAACATTCAGTACTTC.

The chain combines TRBV7-2 with TRBJ2-3; 7 bases are shared with TRBD2. CDR1 SGHTA and CDR2 FQGNSA come from the germline V gene. The CDR3 is made up of 15 amino acids. Germline trimming cut 1 base from V and 2 bases from J; bases unmatched to any gene: 3. Here the CDR3 DNA reads TGTGCCAGCAGCTTAGTAGCGGGCCACACAGATACGCAGTATTTT. Translation: CASSLVAGHTDTQYF.

V and J are TRBV5-1 and TRBJ1-5, with 7 bases fitting TRBD1. With 4 bases clipped from V and 6 bases from J, the junction kept 4 bases outside the gene matches. The CDR3 runs 13 residues. Germline V gene lookup returns CDR1 SGHRS and CDR2 YFSETQ. CDR3 DNA sequence: TGCGCCAGCAGCGTGACAGGGCCTCAGCCCCAGCATTTT. This encodes CASSVTGPQPQHF.

This clonotype was detected only a few times. This chain connects TRBV6-1 to TRBJ2-1; possibly TRBD1 or TRBD2 for D (6 bases each). Germline CDR1 reads MNHNS; CDR2 reads SASEGT. The CDR3 is 16 residues long. V lost 3 bases and J 5 bases, leaving 17 bases between the germline ends. CDR3 amino acids: CASSDRWGALNNEQFF. The CDR3 coding sequence is TGTGCCAGCAGTGATAGATGGGGGGCCCTCAACAATGAGCAGTTCTTC.

J is TRBJ1-6 and V is TRBV27; the match to TRBD1 covers 11 bases. This CDR3 spans 14 amino acids. Trimming took 7 bases from V and 9 from J; bases not matched to a gene: 5. Germline V gene lookup returns CDR1 MNHEY and CDR2 SMNVEV (reference sequence). The CDR3 DNA follows: TGTGCCAGCACACGGGGACAGGGGGGTTCACCCCTCCACTTT. Protein product: CASTRGQGGSPLHF.

V and J are TRBV6-6 and TRBJ2-5; the D is unclear. Trimming cost V 6 bases and J 4 bases, with 15 bases left between them. Germline loops: CDR1 MNHNY, CDR2 SVGAGI (reference sequence). The CDR3 loop spans 14 amino acids. The CDR3 loop is CASRRPTLGETQYF. Written as DNA, the CDR3 is TGTGCCAGCAGACGACCGACCCTGGGAGAGACCCAGTACTTC.